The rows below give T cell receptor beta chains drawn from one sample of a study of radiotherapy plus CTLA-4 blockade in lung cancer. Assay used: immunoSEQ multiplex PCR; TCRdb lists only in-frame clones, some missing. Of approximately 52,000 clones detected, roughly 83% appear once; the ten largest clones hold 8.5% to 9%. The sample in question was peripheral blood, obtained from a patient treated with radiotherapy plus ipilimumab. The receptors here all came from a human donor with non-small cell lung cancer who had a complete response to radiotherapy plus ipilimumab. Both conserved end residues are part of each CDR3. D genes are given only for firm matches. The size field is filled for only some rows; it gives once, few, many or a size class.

CDR3 DNA: TGTGCCAGCAGCTTTGAACAGACTGGCTACACCTTC
CDR3 protein: CASSFEQTGYTF
J gene: TRBJ1-2
D gene: .
V gene: TRBV7-9
clone size: .

CDR3 DNA: TGTGCCAGCAGTGCCCCCGGGACTAGGTCACCCCTCCACTTT
CDR3 protein: CASSAPGTRSPLHF
J gene: TRBJ1-6
D gene: .
V gene: TRBV6-1
clone size: .

CDR3 DNA: TGTGCCAGCAGTTTCAGGGACAGGGCGGGAACTGAAGCTTTCTTT
CDR3 protein: CASSFRDRAGTEAFF
J gene: TRBJ1-1
D gene: TRBD1
V gene: TRBV27
clone size: .

CDR3 DNA: TGTGCCAGCAGCTCAACCACAGGGGTGGGTGAGACCCAGTACTTC
CDR3 protein: CASSSTTGVGETQYF
J gene: TRBJ2-5
D gene: TRBD1
V gene: TRBV11-2
clone size: .

CDR3 DNA: TGTGCCAGCACCTTGGGACTAGCCGATGAGCAGTTCTTC
CDR3 protein: CASTLGLADEQFF
J gene: TRBJ2-1
D gene: TRBD2
V gene: TRBV7-9
clone size: few

CDR3 DNA: TGTGCCAGCAGTACGACAGGCCTCTATCAGCCCCAGCATTTT
CDR3 protein: CASSTTGLYQPQHF
J gene: TRBJ1-5
D gene: .
V gene: TRBV6-5
clone size: .

CDR3 DNA: TGCAGCGTCCGGGCTAGCGGGAGTGCAGATACGCAGTATTTT
CDR3 protein: CSVRASGSADTQYF
J gene: TRBJ2-3
D gene: TRBD2
V gene: TRBV29-1
clone size: once

CDR3 DNA: TGTGCCACCAGCAGAGCCCCGCTCGGGGGGAAGGCTGGCTACACCTTC
CDR3 protein: CATSRAPLGGKAGYTF
J gene: TRBJ1-2
D gene: .
V gene: TRBV15
clone size: .

CDR3 DNA: TGTGCCAGCAGCCACACCCTCCGGGACACTAATGAGCAGTTCTTC
CDR3 protein: CASSHTLRDTNEQFF
J gene: TRBJ2-1
D gene: .
V gene: TRBV7-9
clone size: .

CDR3 DNA: TGTGCCAGCTCACCACCGTCGGTAGCCAAAAACATTCAGTACTTC
CDR3 protein: CASSPPSVAKNIQYF
J gene: TRBJ2-4
D gene: .
V gene: TRBV18
clone size: .

CDR3 DNA: TGTGCCAGCAGCGAGGGACAGGGGGGTTACACTGAGGCTTTCTTT
CDR3 protein: CASSEGQGGYTEAFF
J gene: TRBJ1-1
D gene: TRBD1
V gene: TRBV9
clone size: few

CDR3 DNA: TGTGCCAGCAGCGGACAGGGGTACACTGAAGCTTTCTTT
CDR3 protein: CASSGQGYTEAFF
J gene: TRBJ1-1
D gene: TRBD1
V gene: TRBV25-1
clone size: .

CDR3 DNA: TGTGCCAGCAGCGACGGGGGGGGGCCTATCTATGGCTACACCTTC
CDR3 protein: CASSDGGGPIYGYTF
J gene: TRBJ1-2
D gene: .
V gene: TRBV7-9
clone size: .

CDR3 DNA: TGTGCCAGCAGTCCGGGACAGGCCGTCTATGGCTACACCTTC
CDR3 protein: CASSPGQAVYGYTF
J gene: TRBJ1-2
D gene: TRBD1
V gene: TRBV6-5
clone size: .

CDR3 DNA: TGTGCCAGCAGCTTATCCACTTACGAGGATGGCTACACCTTC
CDR3 protein: CASSLSTYEDGYTF
J gene: TRBJ1-2
D gene: .
V gene: TRBV7-8
clone size: few

CDR3 DNA: TGTGCCAGCAGCCGGCAGTTGGAGACCCAGTACTTC
CDR3 protein: CASSRQLETQYF
J gene: TRBJ2-5
D gene: .
V gene: TRBV14
clone size: .

CDR3 DNA: TGTGCCAGCAAGGGCGGGAACACAGATACGCAGTATTTT
CDR3 protein: CASKGGNTDTQYF
J gene: TRBJ2-3
D gene: .
V gene: TRBV27
clone size: .

CDR3 DNA: TGTGCCAGCAGCTCCGGGATCTCGGCGAGAACTGAAGCTTTCTTT
CDR3 protein: CASSSGISARTEAFF
J gene: TRBJ1-1
D gene: .
V gene: TRBV11-2
clone size: .

CDR3 DNA: TGTGCCAGCTCACCACGAGCGGGAGGGGATAGTTTCAATGAGCAGTTCTTC
CDR3 protein: CASSPRAGGDSFNEQFF
J gene: TRBJ2-1
D gene: TRBD2
V gene: TRBV18
clone size: .

CDR3 DNA: TGTGCCAGCAGTTTTTTCGGCACCGGGGAGCTGTTTTTT
CDR3 protein: CASSFFGTGELFF
J gene: TRBJ2-2
D gene: .
V gene: TRBV27
clone size: .

CDR3 DNA: TGTGCCATCACGGACAGGGCCAACTATGGCTACACCTTC
CDR3 protein: CAITDRANYGYTF
J gene: TRBJ1-2
D gene: TRBD1
V gene: TRBV10-3
clone size: .

CDR3 DNA: TGCGCCAGCAGCCAACAAGAGGGTAGGGGCTACACCTTC
CDR3 protein: CASSQQEGRGYTF
J gene: TRBJ1-2
D gene: .
V gene: TRBV4-3
clone size: .